This T cell receptor (beta chain) was profiled in a study of blood T cells in healthy people across ages. The use of a sample-barcoded 5' primer and a J-beta primer mix characterized a second PCR of roughly 7 to 12 cycles. TCRdb reprocessed the 5' RACE reads via MiXCR and lists one record per CDR3 protein. The sample lists about 680,000 distinct CDR3 sequences, about half occurring once. The study's findings and limits: A roughly linear fall in TCR beta diversity per million T cells was seen with increasing age.

Trimming took 2 bases from V and 6 from J, leaving 8 bases between them. The CDR3 totals 12 residues. Germline assignment: CDR1 MNHEY and CDR2 SVGEGT. A note on this clonotype: The antigen remains unidentified.

Total RNA extracted from each sample amounted to at least 6 micrograms. Sequencing used blood. The chain couples TRBV6-2 or TRBV6-3 to TRBJ2-7; D gene unclear. The clonotype was recovered from a woman aged 55 to 70 in good health. The CDR3 DNA is TGTGCCAGCAGTTACACGGTTGCCGAGCAGTACTTC. Its protein product is CASSYTVAEQYF.